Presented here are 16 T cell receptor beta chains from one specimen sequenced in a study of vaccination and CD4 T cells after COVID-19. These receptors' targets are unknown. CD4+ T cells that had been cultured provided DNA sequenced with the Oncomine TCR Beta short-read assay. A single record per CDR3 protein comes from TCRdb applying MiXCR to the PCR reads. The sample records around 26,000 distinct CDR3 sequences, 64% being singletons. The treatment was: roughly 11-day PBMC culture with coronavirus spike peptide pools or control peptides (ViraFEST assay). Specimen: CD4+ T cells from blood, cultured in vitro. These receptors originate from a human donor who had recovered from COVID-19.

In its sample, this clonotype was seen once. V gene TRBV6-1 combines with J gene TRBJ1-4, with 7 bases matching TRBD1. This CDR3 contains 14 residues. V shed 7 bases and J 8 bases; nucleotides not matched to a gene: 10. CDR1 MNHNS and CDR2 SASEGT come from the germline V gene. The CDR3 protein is CASTHRGSLEKLFF. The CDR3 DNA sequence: TGTGCCAGCACCCACAGGGGAAGTTTGGAAAAACTGTTTTTT.

For the CDR3, the DNA is TGTGCCAGCAGGGGGGTAGCGGGAGAATACAATGAGCAGTTCTTC. Its protein product is CASRGVAGEYNEQFF. The chain is built from TRBV7-2 and TRBJ2-1; 9 bases match TRBD2. The CDR3 sequence is 15 residues long. The junction had 7 bases not matched to a gene; V was cut back by 6 bases and J by 4 bases. The germline V gene has CDR1 SGHTA and CDR2 FQGNSA.

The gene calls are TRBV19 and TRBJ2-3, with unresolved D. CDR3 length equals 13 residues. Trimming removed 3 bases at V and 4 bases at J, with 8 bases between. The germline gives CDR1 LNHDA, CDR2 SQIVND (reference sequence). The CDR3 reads CASSIGRPDTQYF. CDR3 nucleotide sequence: TGTGCCAGTAGTATCGGACGGCCAGATACGCAGTATTTT.

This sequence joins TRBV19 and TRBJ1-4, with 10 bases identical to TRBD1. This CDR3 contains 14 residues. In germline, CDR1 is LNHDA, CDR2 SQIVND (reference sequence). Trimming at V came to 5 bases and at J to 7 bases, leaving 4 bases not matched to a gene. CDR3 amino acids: CASSPGTGAEKLFF. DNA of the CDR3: TGTGCCAGTAGTCCAGGGACAGGGGCTGAAAAACTGTTTTTT. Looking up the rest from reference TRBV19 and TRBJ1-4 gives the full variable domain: DGGITQSPKYLFRKEGQNVTLSCEQNLNHDAMYWYRQDPGQGLRLIYYSQIVNDFQKGDIAEGYSVSREKKESFPLTVTSAQKNPTAFYLCASSPGTGAEKLFFGSGTQLSVL.

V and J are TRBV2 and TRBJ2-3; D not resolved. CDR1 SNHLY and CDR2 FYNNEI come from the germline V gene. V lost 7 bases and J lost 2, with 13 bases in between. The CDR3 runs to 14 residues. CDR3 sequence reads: CASNRLRITDTQYF. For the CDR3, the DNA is TGTGCCAGCAACCGACTGCGCATCACAGATACGCAGTATTTT.

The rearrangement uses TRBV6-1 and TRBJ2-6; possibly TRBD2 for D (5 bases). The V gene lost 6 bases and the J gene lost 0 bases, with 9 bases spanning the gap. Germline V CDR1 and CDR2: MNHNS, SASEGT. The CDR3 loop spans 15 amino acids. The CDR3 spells CASRAGGSGANVLTF. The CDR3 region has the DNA TGTGCCAGCAGGGCGGGCGGCTCTGGGGCCAACGTCCTGACTTTC.

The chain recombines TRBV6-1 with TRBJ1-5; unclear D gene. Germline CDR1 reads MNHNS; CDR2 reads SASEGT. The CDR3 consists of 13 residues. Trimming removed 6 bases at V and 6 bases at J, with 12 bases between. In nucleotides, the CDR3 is TGTGCCAGCAGCCGACAATACCTTCAGCCCCAGCATTTT. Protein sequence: CASSRQYLQPQHF.

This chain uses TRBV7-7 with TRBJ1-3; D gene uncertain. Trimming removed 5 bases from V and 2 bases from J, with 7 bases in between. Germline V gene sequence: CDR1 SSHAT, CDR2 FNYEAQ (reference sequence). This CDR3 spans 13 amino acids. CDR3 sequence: CASSLDTGNTIYF. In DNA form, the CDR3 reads TGTGCCAGCAGCCTAGATACTGGAAACACCATATATTTT.

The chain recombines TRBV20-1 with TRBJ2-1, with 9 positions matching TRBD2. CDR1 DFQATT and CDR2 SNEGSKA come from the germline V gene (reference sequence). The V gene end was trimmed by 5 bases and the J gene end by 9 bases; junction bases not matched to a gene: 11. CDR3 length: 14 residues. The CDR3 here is CSASKGGRAVEQFF. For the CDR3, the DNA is TGCAGTGCTTCCAAAGGCGGGAGGGCCGTTGAGCAGTTCTTC.

In nucleotides, the CDR3 is TGTGCCAGCAGGCGAACCGGGACAGTGAATGAAAAACTGTTTTTT. Its protein is CASRRTGTVNEKLFF. The V gene is TRBV7-2, the J gene TRBJ1-4; 7 nucleotides align to TRBD1. V dropped 6 bases and J dropped 5; count of bases not matched to a gene: 9. CDR3 length: 15 residues. Germline V gene lookup returns CDR1 SGHTA and CDR2 FQGNSA.

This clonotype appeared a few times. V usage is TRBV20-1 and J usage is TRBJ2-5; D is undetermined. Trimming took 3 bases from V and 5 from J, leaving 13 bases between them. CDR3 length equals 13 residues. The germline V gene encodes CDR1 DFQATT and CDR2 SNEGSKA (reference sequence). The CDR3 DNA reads TGCAGTGCTAGGCAGCCGCCTAGGGAGACCCAGTACTTC. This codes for CSARQPPRETQYF.

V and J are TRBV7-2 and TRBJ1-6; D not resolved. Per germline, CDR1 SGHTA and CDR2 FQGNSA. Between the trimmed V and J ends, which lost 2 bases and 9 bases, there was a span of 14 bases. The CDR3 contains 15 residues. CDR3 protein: CASSLSSEIRSPLHF. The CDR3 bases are TGTGCCAGCAGCTTAAGTTCCGAAATTCGTTCACCCCTCCACTTT.

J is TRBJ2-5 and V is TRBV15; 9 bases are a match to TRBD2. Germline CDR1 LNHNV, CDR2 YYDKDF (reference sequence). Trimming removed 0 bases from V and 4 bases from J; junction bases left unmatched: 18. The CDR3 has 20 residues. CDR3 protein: CATSRDRAGGIKWARETQYF. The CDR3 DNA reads TGTGCCACCAGCAGAGATCGGGCGGGGGGGATTAAGTGGGCAAGAGAGACCCAGTACTTC.

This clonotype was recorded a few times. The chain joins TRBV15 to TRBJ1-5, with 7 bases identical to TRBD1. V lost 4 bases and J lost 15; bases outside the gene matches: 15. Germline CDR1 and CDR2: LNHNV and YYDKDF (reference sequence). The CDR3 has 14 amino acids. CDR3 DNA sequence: TGTGCCACCAGCACTGAGTTAACACAGGGGCGCTTGCATTTT. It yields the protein CATSTELTQGRLHF.

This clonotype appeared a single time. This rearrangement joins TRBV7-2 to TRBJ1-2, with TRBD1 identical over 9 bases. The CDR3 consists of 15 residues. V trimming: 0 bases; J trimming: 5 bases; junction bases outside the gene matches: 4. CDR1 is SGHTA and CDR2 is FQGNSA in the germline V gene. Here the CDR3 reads CASSLAPGTGYGYTF. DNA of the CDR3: TGTGCCAGCAGCTTAGCCCCCGGGACAGGGTATGGCTACACCTTC. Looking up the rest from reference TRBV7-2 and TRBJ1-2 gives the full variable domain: GAGVSQSPSNKVTEKGKDVELRCDPISGHTALYWYRQSLGQGLEFLIYFQGNSAPDKSGLPSDRFSAERTGGSVSTLTIQRTQQEDSAVYLCASSLAPGTGYGYTFGSGTRLTVV.

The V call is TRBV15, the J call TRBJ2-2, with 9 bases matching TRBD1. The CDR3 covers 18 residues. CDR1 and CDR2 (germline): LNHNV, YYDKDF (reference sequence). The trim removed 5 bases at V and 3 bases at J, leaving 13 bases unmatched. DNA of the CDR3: TGTGCCACCAGCGGGCCGGACAGGGGAATTAGGGACACCGGGGAGCTGTTTTTT. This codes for CATSGPDRGIRDTGELFF.